Presented here are 12 T cell receptor beta chains from one specimen sequenced in a study of blood T cell repertoires in COVID-19. Only in-frame clones appear in the TCRdb table, and some are missing; sequencing was by immunoSEQ multiplex PCR. The data show roughly 360,000 clones, around four fifths seen once. The material sequenced was PBMCs or T cells enriched from blood (not recorded which). These receptors came from a woman in her forties or fifties who had recovered from COVID-19.

The genes are TRBV3-1 (or the pseudogene TRBV3-2) and TRBJ1-1, with a weak D call TRBD1 (6 bases). V was trimmed by 4 bases and J by 1 base, leaving 13 bases between them. The CDR3 is made up of 15 amino acids. CDR1 and CDR2 (germline): LGHDT, YNNKEL (reference sequence). This chain's CDR3 is CASSRDISGNTEAFF. CDR3 nucleotides: TGTGCCAGCAGCCGGGACATTTCGGGGAACACTGAAGCTTTCTTT.

The chain recombines TRBV7-9 with TRBJ2-1; 7 bases line up with TRBD2. Trimming took 6 bases from V and 0 from J; bases not matched to a gene: 17. The germline CDR1 and CDR2 sequences are SEHNR and FQNEAQ (reference sequence). The length of the CDR3 is 19 residues. The CDR3 reads CASSLRSLPGGSSYNEQFF. The CDR3 DNA sequence: TGTGCCAGCAGTTTAAGGTCCCTGCCGGGAGGAAGCTCCTACAATGAGCAGTTCTTC.

Details on this clone: The sample holds other DNA sequences that translate to the same CDR3. The chain uses TRBV5-1 and TRBJ1-5; unclear D gene. Trimming took off 0 bases at V and 3 bases at J, with 7 bases between the two ends. The CDR3 sequence is 14 residues long. Per germline, CDR1 SGHRS and CDR2 YFSETQ. The CDR3 loop is CASSLDSLNQPQHF. The CDR3, as DNA: TGCGCCAGCAGCTTGGACAGCCTCAATCAGCCCCAGCATTTT. Full variable domain (missing parts from reference TRBV5-1 and TRBJ1-5): KAGVTQTPRYLIKTRGQQVTLSCSPISGHRSVSWYQQTPGQGLQFLFEYFSETQRNKGNFPGRFSGRQFSNSRSEMNVSTLELGDSALYLCASSLDSLNQPQHFGDGTRLSIL.

V is TRBV6-5 and J is TRBJ2-3; TRBD1 matches 9 bases. V trimming: 6 bases; J trimming: 7 bases; junction bases outside the gene matches: 5. The CDR3 consists of 13 residues. Germline V gives CDR1 MNHEY, CDR2 SVGAGI. DNA for the CDR3: TGTGCCAGCAGAACCGGGACAGGGTATACGCAGTATTTT. Protein product: CASRTGTGYTQYF.

The chain employs TRBV27 and TRBJ2-1, with D possibly TRBD2 on 5 matching bases. This CDR3 comprises 16 residues. The germline CDR1 and CDR2 sequences are MNHEY and SMNVEV (reference sequence). V shed 0 bases and J shed 10 bases, with 19 bases lying between them. CDR3 sequence reads: CASSLSSLALPQEQFF. Here the CDR3 DNA reads TGTGCCAGCAGTTTATCGTCGCTAGCCCTCCCGCAGGAGCAGTTCTTC.

The chain recombines TRBV19 with TRBJ1-1; 8 bases map to TRBD1. The germline CDR1 and CDR2 sequences are LNHDA and SQIVND (reference sequence). V was clipped by 4 bases and J by 1 base; unmatched bases: 5. The CDR3 consists of 15 residues. CDR3 coding DNA: TGTGCCAGTAGTAGCCACAGGGGGGAGAACACTGAAGCTTTCTTT. Amino acid sequence: CASSSHRGENTEAFF.

J is TRBJ1-5 and V is TRBV2, with 7 bases fitting TRBD1. This CDR3 comprises 17 residues. V was pared by 1 base and J by 6 bases, with 12 bases of the junction left unmatched. Germline V gene data show CDR1 as SNHLY and CDR2 as FYNNEI. Here the CDR3 reads CASSEGTGGALGQPQHF. CDR3 bases: TGTGCCAGCAGTGAAGGGACAGGAGGAGCCCTGGGTCAGCCCCAGCATTTT. The whole variable domain, filled in from reference TRBV2 and TRBJ1-5, reads EPEVTQTPSHQVTQMGQEVILRCVPISNHLYFYWYRQILGQKVEFLVSFYNNEISEKSEIFDDQFSVERPDGSNFTLKIRSTKLEDSAMYFCASSEGTGGALGQPQHFGDGTRLSIL.

The chain is built from TRBV7-9 and TRBJ2-7, with D perhaps matching TRBD1 (6 bases). Germline V gene lookup returns CDR1 SEHNR and CDR2 FQNEAQ (reference sequence). The V end was cut by 4 bases, the J end by 3 bases, with 19 bases between. This CDR3 is built from 16 residues. Here the CDR3 reads CASSYFGQTTLYEQYF. CDR3 in DNA: TGTGCCAGCAGCTATTTTGGACAGACTACACTCTACGAGCAGTACTTC. The full variable domain, rest sourced from reference TRBV7-9 and TRBJ2-7, is DTGVSQNPRHKITKRGQNVTFRCDPISEHNRLYWYRQTLGQGPEFLTYFQNEAQLEKSRLLSDRFSAERPKGSFSTLEIQRTEQGDSAMYLCASSYFGQTTLYEQYFGPGTRLTVT.

Only one count was recorded for this clone. The chain has TRBV7-9 and TRBJ2-1; weak D call: TRBD2 (5 bases). The CDR3 has 16 amino acids. Trimming removed 4 bases at V and 3 bases at J, with 16 bases between. CDR1 is SEHNR, CDR2 FQNEAQ, per germline (reference sequence). The CDR3 spells CASSSMVWGDYNEQFF. The CDR3, as DNA: TGTGCCAGCAGCTCCATGGTTTGGGGAGACTACAATGAGCAGTTCTTC.

V gene TRBV5-1 combines with J gene TRBJ2-5; tentatively, D is TRBD2 (6 bases). Trimming cost V 4 bases and J 2 bases, with 9 bases left between them. This CDR3 has 13 residues. CDR1 is SGHRS and CDR2 is YFSETQ in the germline V gene. This chain's CDR3 is CASSPSGQETQYF. The CDR3 bases are TGCGCCAGCAGCCCAAGCGGGCAAGAGACCCAGTACTTC.

This clone has just a few counts. The chain joins TRBV6-5 to TRBJ1-1; D gene uncertain. CDR1 is MNHEY and CDR2 is SVGAGI in the germline V gene. The V and J ends lost 1 base and 1 base respectively, with 4 bases between them. This CDR3 is built from 13 residues. The CDR3 nucleotides are TGTGCCAGCAGTTACTATCAGAACACTGAAGCTTTCTTT. Amino acid sequence: CASSYYQNTEAFF.

This chain uses TRBV10-3 with TRBJ2-7; 9 bases agree with TRBD1. V shed 4 bases, J shed 6 bases, and the junction held 7 bases outside the gene matches. Germline V gives CDR1 ENHRY, CDR2 SYGVKD. The CDR3 contains 14 residues. CDR3 protein: CAISVRDRDSEQYF. The CDR3 coding sequence is TGTGCCATCAGTGTCCGGGACAGGGATTCCGAGCAGTACTTC.